One and the same sample provided the 32 T cell receptor beta chains below, sequenced in a study of tissue T cells after allogeneic stem cell transplantation. Assay used: immunoSEQ multiplex PCR; TCRdb lists only in-frame clones, some missing. The sample contains more than 9,000 clones, 65% to 70% of which appear only once. Material: tissue from the stomach, obtained at autopsy. The receptors here all came from a male donor aged 60 or over with lung cancer.

The V and J genes are TRBV2 and TRBJ2-5, with D possibly matching TRBD1 (6 bases). The length of the CDR3 is 12 residues. Germline CDR1 is SNHLY and CDR2 is FYNNEI. The V end lost 6 bases, the J end lost 10 bases, and 15 bases lay between the germline ends. CDR3 in DNA: TGTGCCAGCAGACTTAATAGGGGGTTCCAGTACTTC. It encodes CASRLNRGFQYF.

This clone was found a few times. A read error may produce the germline difference seen at one junction end. Other DNA sequences in this sample translate to the same CDR3. This chain connects TRBV6-2 or TRBV6-3 to TRBJ1-6; TRBD1 is a possible D gene (6 bases). Germline CDR1 and CDR2: MNHEY and SVGEGT. The CDR3 covers 16 residues. CDR3 residues: CASCYPQTGNNSPLHF. CDR3 DNA: TGTGCCAGCTGTTACCCACAGACAGGTAATAATTCACCCCTCCACTTT.

This rearrangement joins TRBV11-2 to TRBJ2-3, with D perhaps given as TRBD1 or TRBD2 (6 bases each). Trimming removed 5 bases at V and 4 bases at J, with 13 bases between. In germline, CDR1 is SGHAT, CDR2 FQNNGV. The CDR3 has 14 residues. The CDR3 protein is CASSPRGGPDTQYF. In nucleotides, the CDR3 is TGTGCCAGCAGCCCCCGTGGGGGGCCAGATACGCAGTATTTT.

The chain carries TRBV5-1 and TRBJ2-3; the match to TRBD1 covers 7 bases. This CDR3 spans 14 amino acids. With 6 bases clipped from V and 2 bases from J, the junction kept 6 bases outside the gene matches. Germline V gene sequence: CDR1 SGHRS, CDR2 YFSETQ. For the CDR3, the DNA is TGCGCCAGCACCCCGGGGACAGCCACAGATACGCAGTATTTT. This sequence encodes CASTPGTATDTQYF.

The chain is built from TRBV3-1 (or the pseudogene TRBV3-2) and TRBJ2-3, with D perhaps matching TRBD1 (6 bases). The CDR3 has 14 residues. Germline CDR1 LGHDT, CDR2 YNNKEL (reference sequence). V was pared by 3 bases and J by 0 bases, with 7 bases between. The CDR3 is CASSHRGSTDTQYF. CDR3 nucleotides: TGTGCCAGCAGCCACAGGGGAAGCACAGATACGCAGTATTTT.

The chain joins TRBV5-4 to TRBJ2-2; D gene ambiguous. CDR3 size: 15 residues. CDR1 is SGHNT and CDR2 is YYREEE in the germline V gene (reference sequence). V was shortened by 4 bases and J by 7 bases, with 17 bases between the two germline ends. The CDR3 bases are TGTGCCAGCAGCCTCTCCAACCTTGGAGTCGGGGAGCTGTTTTTT. Its translation: CASSLSNLGVGELFF.

The chain links TRBV12-5 to TRBJ2-2, with D maybe TRBD2 (5 bases). Germline V gene data show CDR1 as LGHNT and CDR2 as FRNRAP. V lost 5 bases and J 6 bases, leaving 13 bases between the germline ends. This CDR3 comprises 14 residues. The CDR3: CASGMDPGAGELFF. The CDR3 DNA is TGTGCTAGTGGTATGGACCCCGGGGCCGGGGAGCTGTTTTTT.

The gene calls are TRBV5-1 and TRBJ2-3, with D unclear. CDR3 size: 11 residues. The V end lost 4 bases, the J end lost 3 bases, and 3 bases lay between the germline ends. From germline, CDR1 is SGHRS and CDR2 YFSETQ. CDR3 in amino acids: CASSETDTQYF. CDR3 bases: TGCGCCAGCAGCGAAACAGATACGCAGTATTTT. The full variable domain, with the rest looked up from reference TRBV5-1 and TRBJ2-3, is KAGVTQTPRYLIKTRGQQVTLSCSPISGHRSVSWYQQTPGQGLQFLFEYFSETQRNKGNFPGRFSGRQFSNSRSEMNVSTLELGDSALYLCASSETDTQYFGPGTRLTVL.

This chain connects TRBV21-1 to TRBJ2-5; the table's TRBD1 call for D was not verified on the DNA. TRBV21-1 counts as a pseudogene. The CDR3 is 14 amino acids. The CDR3 sequence: CASRRMGAGETQYF. CDR3 DNA: TGTGCCAGCAGGCGTATGGGGGCTGGGGAGACCCAGTACTTC.

The V call is TRBV6-5, the J call TRBJ2-7; TRBD1 matches 9 bases. The CDR3 is made up of 15 amino acids. Germline-derived CDR1 and CDR2 are MNHEY and SVGAGI. The V and J ends lost 6 bases and 1 base, in that order; junction bases with no gene match: 7. This chain's CDR3 is CASRNPGQGSYEQYF. CDR3 sequence (DNA): TGTGCCAGCAGAAACCCGGGACAGGGTTCCTACGAGCAGTACTTC.

V usage is TRBV7-8 and J usage is TRBJ2-7; D ambiguous. This CDR3 contains 15 residues. Germline V gene lookup returns CDR1 SGHVS and CDR2 FQNEAQ. Trimming pared 1 base from V and 4 bases from J, leaving 14 bases between. CDR3 sequence: CASSLERQEIYEQYF. DNA for the CDR3: TGTGCCAGCAGCTTAGAACGGCAGGAGATTTACGAGCAGTACTTC.

The V call is TRBV21-1, the J call TRBJ2-6; the D call TRBD1 from the table was never checked on the DNA. TRBV21-1 is tagged as a pseudogene. The CDR3 runs to 18 residues. CDR3 coding DNA: TGTGCCAGCAACCCTCGGGGCAGGGGGGATGCTGGGGCCAACGTCCTGACTTTC. This codes for CASNPRGRGDAGANVLTF.

The chain recombines TRBV7-2 with TRBJ1-1; TRBD1 matches 7 bases. CDR3 length: 15 residues. Trimming at V came to 5 bases and at J to 3 bases, leaving 9 bases not matched to a gene. Germline loops: CDR1 SGHTA, CDR2 FQGNSA. The CDR3 here is CASSVLRDRHTEAFF. The CDR3 DNA sequence: TGTGCCAGCAGCGTCCTCCGGGACAGACACACTGAAGCTTTCTTT.

V and J are TRBV5-1 and TRBJ2-3; TRBD2 agrees at 9 bases. The CDR3 spans 16 residues. The ends lost 4 bases at V and 6 bases at J; junction bases unmatched: 12. CDR1 SGHRS and CDR2 YFSETQ come from the germline V gene. The CDR3, as DNA: TGCGCCAGCAGCCCGGATGGGACTAGCTCTTTCGATACGCAGTATTTT. This sequence encodes CASSPDGTSSFDTQYF.

This clone rates as medium-sized (0.01 to 0.1%). The chain is built from TRBV11-2 and TRBJ2-3; D call uncertain. Germline CDR1 is SGHAT and CDR2 is FQNNGV. Trimming took off 2 bases at V and 2 bases at J, with 14 bases between the two ends. CDR3 length: 16 amino acids. Here the CDR3 reads CASSLQSPHYTDTQYF. CDR3 sequence (DNA): TGTGCCAGCAGCTTACAGAGCCCCCATTACACAGATACGCAGTATTTT.

The gene calls are TRBV7-9 and TRBJ1-4; weak D call: TRBD1 (5 bases). Germline assignment: CDR1 SEHNR and CDR2 FQNEAQ (reference sequence). The CDR3 contains 17 residues. V lost 1 base and J 0 bases, leaving 12 bases between the germline ends. CDR3 coding DNA: TGTGCCAGCAGCTTAGAGCGGGGGTCGGCAACTAATGAAAAACTGTTTTTT. Translated: CASSLERGSATNEKLFF.

This chain uses TRBV10-2 with TRBJ1-2; a possible D gene is TRBD1 (5 bases). With 8 bases removed from V and 4 bases from J, the gap between germline ends came to 11 bases. Germline V gene data show CDR1 as WSHSY and CDR2 as SAAADI. The CDR3 is 12 amino acids. In nucleotides, the CDR3 is TGCGCCAGCCAGACAGATTCCTATGGCTACACCTTC. This sequence encodes CASQTDSYGYTF.

V is TRBV18 and J is TRBJ1-1; D remains unclear. The V and J ends lost 2 bases and 1 base respectively, with 5 bases between them. The CDR3 totals 13 residues. Germline CDR1 reads KGHSH; CDR2 reads LQKENI. CDR3 DNA: TGTGCCAGCTCACCAGGGTCGAACACTGAAGCTTTCTTT. Its protein product is CASSPGSNTEAFF.

The chain links TRBV5-8 to TRBJ2-4; D perhaps matches TRBD2 (6 bases). The V and J ends lost 0 bases and 9 bases respectively, with 16 bases between them. Germline loops: CDR1 SGHTS, CDR2 YDEGEE. The CDR3 is 15 amino acids. CDR3 DNA: TGTGCCAGCAGCTTGGGGTCAGGACCCGGGAGCATTCAGTACTTC. Translated: CASSLGSGPGSIQYF.

V gene TRBV19 combines with J gene TRBJ2-7, with D perhaps TRBD1 (6 bases). V was cut by 3 bases and J by 3 bases, with 15 bases left in between. Germline assignment: CDR1 LNHDA and CDR2 SQIVND (reference sequence). The CDR3 has 15 amino acids. This CDR3 reads CASSIALGAGYEQYF. In nucleotides, the CDR3 is TGTGCCAGTAGTATCGCCCTGGGGGCCGGCTACGAGCAGTACTTC.

The V and J genes are TRBV3-1 (or the pseudogene TRBV3-2) and TRBJ2-7, with TRBD1 matching 9 bases. V shed 4 bases, J shed 2 bases, and the junction held 6 bases outside the gene matches. The germline V gene encodes CDR1 LGHDT and CDR2 YNNKEL (reference sequence). CDR3 length: 15 amino acids. The CDR3 region is CASSLPGTGPYEQYF. The CDR3 coding sequence is TGTGCCAGCAGCCTCCCCGGGACAGGGCCCTACGAGCAGTACTTC.

The J gene is TRBJ1-5, the V gene TRBV4-2, with 8 bases fitting TRBD1. The CDR3 has 14 residues. In germline, CDR1 is LGHNA, CDR2 YNFKEQ. Trimming at V came to 6 bases and at J to 7 bases, leaving 8 bases not matched to a gene. The CDR3 DNA follows: TGTGCCAGCAGTCCGGGACAGGAACCACAGCCCCAGCATTTT. This sequence encodes CASSPGQEPQPQHF.

CDR3 residues: CASSDLDWQYF. As DNA, the CDR3 is TGTGCCAGCAGTGACCTGGATTGGCAGTACTTC. The chain couples TRBV6-2 or TRBV6-3 to TRBJ2-7; no reliable D call. The CDR3 totals 11 residues. Germline CDR1 and CDR2: MNHEY and SVGEGT. Between the trimmed V and J ends, which lost 5 bases and 9 bases, there was a span of 11 bases.

This chain uses TRBV29-1 with TRBJ2-1; either TRBD1 or TRBD2 may fit D (5 bases each). There are 16 residues in the CDR3. Per germline, CDR1 SQVTM and CDR2 ANQGSEA. V lost 4 bases, J lost 0 bases, and 16 bases lay in between. CDR3 in DNA: TGCAGCGTTGTCTATCCCGGGACCAACTCCTACAATGAGCAGTTCTTC. Its protein is CSVVYPGTNSYNEQFF.

The chain recombines TRBV5-1 with TRBJ2-3; 10 bases line up with TRBD1. This CDR3 has 15 amino acids. CDR1 and CDR2 from the germline V gene are SGHRS and YFSETQ. V shed 4 bases, J shed 2 bases, and the junction held 4 bases outside the gene matches. CDR3 sequence reads: CASSPGTGATDTQYF. CDR3 nucleotide sequence: TGCGCCAGCAGCCCCGGGACAGGGGCCACAGATACGCAGTATTTT.

The V call is TRBV7-2, the J call TRBJ2-7; 8 nucleotides match TRBD1. The junction had 6 bases not matched to a gene; V was cut back by 4 bases and J by 4 bases. Per germline, CDR1 SGHTA and CDR2 FQGNSA. The CDR3 extends over 14 amino acids. The CDR3 region is CASSSGRGPYEQYF. As DNA, the CDR3 is TGTGCCAGCAGCTCCGGCAGGGGGCCTTACGAGCAGTACTTC.

This clone was observed a few times. The gene calls are TRBV5-1 and TRBJ1-1; D not resolved. Deletions cut 0 bases from V and 4 bases from J, with 10 bases between. The CDR3 is made up of 14 amino acids. Germline CDR1 reads SGHRS; CDR2 reads YFSETQ. The CDR3 is CASSLALQPTEAFF. CDR3 bases: TGCGCCAGCAGCTTGGCCTTACAGCCCACTGAAGCTTTCTTT.

By its share, this clone is medium-sized. The chain recombines TRBV2 with TRBJ1-2; a weak D match, TRBD1 (5 bases). The CDR3 covers 15 residues. In germline, CDR1 is SNHLY, CDR2 FYNNEI. Trimming pared 7 bases from V and 2 bases from J, leaving 17 bases between. The CDR3 protein is CASNPPSGRNYGYTF. The CDR3 DNA reads as TGTGCCAGCAACCCTCCATCGGGACGGAACTATGGCTACACCTTC.

In this sample, this clone turned up a few times. The genes are TRBV9 and TRBJ2-7, with unresolved D. CDR1 and CDR2 (germline): SGDLS, YYNGEE. The CDR3 spans 16 residues. The V end lost 4 bases, the J end lost 2 bases, and 19 bases lay between the germline ends. The DNA for the CDR3 is TGTGCCAGCAGCCTCGGTGAGTCCGCGGTTACCTACGAGCAGTACTTC. Translation gives CASSLGESAVTYEQYF.

This clone turned up a few times. The chain is built from TRBV4-3 and TRBJ1-3, with no clear D. V was cut by 1 base and J by 0 bases, with 7 bases left in between. The CDR3 extends over 15 amino acids. Germline assignment: CDR1 LGHNA and CDR2 YSLEER. CDR3 amino acids: CASSQVVGSGNTIYF. The CDR3 DNA sequence: TGCGCCAGCAGCCAAGTCGTGGGCTCTGGAAACACCATATATTTT.

The chain combines TRBV3-1 (or the pseudogene TRBV3-2) with TRBJ2-7, with 9 bases matching TRBD1. The CDR3 length is 15 residues. Germline-derived CDR1 and CDR2 are LGHDT and YNNKEL (reference sequence). V was pared by 5 bases and J by 2 bases, with 7 bases of the junction left unmatched. Written as DNA, the CDR3 is TGTGCCAGCAGCAAGTTCGGACAGGGGACCTACGAGCAGTACTTC. Its protein is CASSKFGQGTYEQYF.

This chain joins TRBV29-1 and TRBJ2-1; 7 bases are a match to TRBD2. V gave up 1 base and J gave up 2 bases; unmatched junction bases: 8. This CDR3 comprises 16 residues. Germline values: CDR1 SQVTM, CDR2 ANQGSEA. The CDR3 nucleotides read TGCAGCGTTGAAGTGCGGGCGGGACTACCCTACAATGAGCAGTTCTTC. As protein: CSVEVRAGLPYNEQFF.